Listed below are T cell receptor beta chains from one sample, sequenced in a study of naive and memory T cell subsets. TCRdb re-called the UMI-ligation and nested PCR reads with MiXCR, one entry per CDR3 protein. The sample shows over 100,000 distinct CDR3 sequences, 36% of them seen only once. The specimen was central memory CD4+ T cells from blood. These receptors all come from a human donor in good health. The CDR3 runs from the conserved cysteine through the conserved F or W. Each record gives: D gene, clone size, V gene, J gene, CDR3 DNA, CDR3 protein. A D gene is named only where the DNA matches it firmly. Clone size appears in some rows only: once, few, many, or a class for an expanded clone.

>TRBD2|.|TRBV5-5|TRBJ2-7
TGTGCCAGCAGCTTGCGCGCAGCGGGGGCCTACGAGCAGTACTTC
CASSLRAAGAYEQYF
>.|few|TRBV28|TRBJ1-5
TGTGCCAGCAGTCGAACCGGGACTAGCAATCAGCCCCAGCATTTT
CASSRTGTSNQPQHF
>.|.|TRBV20-1|TRBJ1-3
TGCAGTGCTAGCTCGGGACTCTCTGGAAACACCATATATTTT
CSASSGLSGNTIYF
>.|.|TRBV3-1|TRBJ2-1
TGTGCCACTCAAAAGTACAATGAGCAGTTCTTC
CATQKYNEQFF
>.|.|TRBV6-1|TRBJ1-5
TGTGCCAGCAGTGAAGACAGAAATCAGCCCCAGCATTTT
CASSEDRNQPQHF
>TRBD2|few|TRBV11-2|TRBJ2-7
TGTGCCAGCAGCCGAAGACTAGCGGGGTCCTACGAGCAGTACTTC
CASSRRLAGSYEQYF
>TRBD2|few|TRBV29-1|TRBJ2-1
TGCAGCGCCCAACCCCGGACTAGCGGGAGCGTCGATGAGCAGTTCTTC
CSAQPRTSGSVDEQFF
>.|.|TRBV29-1|TRBJ2-5
TGCAGCGCCCACGGATTAGGGACCCAGTACTTC
CSAHGLGTQYF
>.|few|TRBV12-3/TRBV12-4|TRBJ2-6
TGTGCCAGCAAGAGACAAACCTCTGGGGCCAACGTCCTGACTTTC
CASKRQTSGANVLTF
>.|few|TRBV6-6|TRBJ1-5
TGTGCCAGCAGGGGGGGGTTACAGCCCCAGCATTTT
CASRGGLQPQHF
>.|.|TRBV28|TRBJ2-5
TGTGCCAGCAGGGGGATCCCTCAAGAGACCCAGTACTTC
CASRGIPQETQYF
>.|.|TRBV29-1|TRBJ2-7
TGCAGCGTTCTGGAGCAAGCCTACGAGCAGTACTTC
CSVLEQAYEQYF
>TRBD1|.|TRBV12-3/TRBV12-4|TRBJ2-3
TGTGCCAGCAGTCCTAGGACAGGGGAAACGCAGTATTTT
CASSPRTGETQYF
>.|.|TRBV28|TRBJ2-5
TGTGCCAGCAGTAGGATAATGGCGGAGGAGACCCAGTACTTC
CASSRIMAEETQYF
>TRBD1|few|TRBV2|TRBJ1-6
TGTGCCAGCAGTGTCGACAGGGTTAATTCACCCCTCCACTTT
CASSVDRVNSPLHF
>.|.|TRBV9|TRBJ2-7
TGTGCCAGCAGCCCGAGACAGAGCTCCTACGAGCAGTACTTC
CASSPRQSSYEQYF
>.|few|TRBV5-8|TRBJ2-3
TGTGCCAGCAGCATTGGACTACAGGGATACGCAGATACGCAGTATTTT
CASSIGLQGYADTQYF
>.|.|TRBV6-2/TRBV6-3|TRBJ1-5
TGTGCCAGCAGGATATTAGGGGACAATCAGCCCCAGCATTTT
CASRILGDNQPQHF
>TRBD1|.|TRBV6-6|TRBJ2-7
TGTGCCAGCAGTTACGGCCAGGGGACAGGCGAGCAGTACTTC
CASSYGQGTGEQYF
>.|.|TRBV11-2|TRBJ1-1
TGTGCCAGCAGCTTCCGGGGGGCGAGCACTGAAGCTTTCTTT
CASSFRGASTEAFF
>.|.|TRBV2|TRBJ2-7
TGTGCCAGCAGTGGGGCGGGCCCGACCGGAAGAAGGTACTTC
CASSGAGPTGRRYF
>.|many|TRBV28|TRBJ2-3
TGTGCCAGCAGTTCACTAGCCCCCACAGATACGCAGTATTTT
CASSSLAPTDTQYF
>TRBD2|.|TRBV7-2|TRBJ2-4
TGTGCCAGCAGCTTGACAGCGGGAGGAGAGGGAAACATTCAGTACTTC
CASSLTAGGEGNIQYF
>.|few|TRBV6-2/TRBV6-3|TRBJ2-7
TGTGCCAGCATCAATCAGGGGCGGTACGAGCAGTACTTC
CASINQGRYEQYF
>.|.|TRBV2|TRBJ2-3
TGTGCCAGCATCCCCGGCCGAAGCCTGTCAGATACGCAGTATTTT
CASIPGRSLSDTQYF
>TRBD2|few|TRBV18|TRBJ2-3
TGTGCCAGCTCACCCTCCGCGCTAGCGGACTTCACAGATACGCAGTATTTT
CASSPSALADFTDTQYF
>TRBD2|.|TRBV7-2|TRBJ2-1
TGTGCCAGCAGCCGGAGAACTAGCGGGGGGGGCTCCTACAATGAGCAGTTCTTC
CASSRRTSGGGSYNEQFF
>TRBD2|many|TRBV7-8|TRBJ2-3
TGTGCCAGCAGCCCGACTAGCGGGGGAATCAGGTATTTT
CASSPTSGGIRYF
>.|.|TRBV7-3|TRBJ2-3
TGTGCCAGCAGCTTACAAGGCCTAGCCGGGGGCACAGATACGCAGTATTTT
CASSLQGLAGGTDTQYF
>.|.|TRBV30|TRBJ1-6
TGTGCCTGGAGCCCCGACCCCTTAAGGCCCCTCCACTTT
CAWSPDPLRPLHF
>.|.|TRBV20-1|TRBJ2-1
TGCAGTGCTAGAGCCTCGCCGGGACCCAGATACAATGAGCAGTTCTTC
CSARASPGPRYNEQFF
>.|.|TRBV2|TRBJ2-3
TGTGCCAGCAGTGACCCGGTCGGAGGAAGCACAGATACGCAGTATTTT
CASSDPVGGSTDTQYF
>.|.|TRBV7-2|TRBJ1-1
TGTGCCAGCACCCGACCGGGACTTCAAGGGACTGAAGCTTTCTTT
CASTRPGLQGTEAFF
>.|.|TRBV5-1|TRBJ2-5
TGCGCCAGCAGCCTTAGCTTAACTAAGGTGGAGACCCAGTACTTC
CASSLSLTKVETQYF
>TRBD2|few|TRBV20-1|TRBJ2-1
TGCAGTGCTAGAGTTAGCGGGAGGGCCAGTGAGCAGTTCTTC
CSARVSGRASEQFF
>TRBD1|few|TRBV20-1|TRBJ1-1
TGCAGTGCTAGACGGACAGGGTCGCACGAAGCTTTCTTT
CSARRTGSHEAFF
>.|.|TRBV4-1|TRBJ2-1
TGCGCCAGCAGCCAAGATGTCATTGGAACTTGGATATCGAATGAGCAGTTCTTC
CASSQDVIGTWISNEQFF
>TRBD1|.|TRBV7-8|TRBJ2-3
TGTGCCAGCAGCCTGGACAGGGCAAGAGATACGCAGTATTTT
CASSLDRARDTQYF
>.|few|TRBV30|TRBJ1-1
TGTGCCTGGAAGGGGTTAGGCTCTGAAGCTTTCTTT
CAWKGLGSEAFF
>.|.|TRBV5-1|TRBJ1-4
TGCGCCAGCAGCTCATCCGGACACGCAACTAATGAAAAACTGTTTTTT
CASSSSGHATNEKLFF
>.|.|TRBV4-1|TRBJ2-3
TGCGCCAGCAGTCGTCTAGGAAGATGGACAGATACGCAGTATTTT
CASSRLGRWTDTQYF
>TRBD1|few|TRBV5-1|TRBJ1-2
TGCGCCAGCAGCTGGACAGGGGATTCCGATGGCTACACCTTC
CASSWTGDSDGYTF
>TRBD2|.|TRBV12-3/TRBV12-4|TRBJ2-2
TGTGCCGGCCGGGAGGGGGTGAACACCGGGGAGCTGTTTTTT
CAGREGVNTGELFF
>.|.|TRBV7-9|TRBJ1-4
TGTGCCAGCAGCTTAGGGTCTGCTACCAATGAAAAACTGTTTTTT
CASSLGSATNEKLFF
>.|.|TRBV29-1|TRBJ1-1
TGCAGCGTTGAAAGAAATAGGGGGTTGGACACTGAAGCTTTCTTT
CSVERNRGLDTEAFF
>.|.|TRBV29-1|TRBJ2-5
TGCAGCGTAGGGGCGGGGAGGGAGACCCAGTACTTC
CSVGAGRETQYF
>.|.|TRBV19|TRBJ2-7
TGTGCCAGTAGTATAGGTGGGACGTTCTACGAGCAGTACTTC
CASSIGGTFYEQYF
>.|.|TRBV9|TRBJ1-3
TGTGCCAGCAGCGTTTCGGCCACGAGCTCTGGAAACACCATATATTTT
CASSVSATSSGNTIYF
>.|.|TRBV10-3|TRBJ1-5
TGTGCCATCAGTGAGGCCGGGGGCAGTCAGCCCCAGCATTTT
CAISEAGGSQPQHF